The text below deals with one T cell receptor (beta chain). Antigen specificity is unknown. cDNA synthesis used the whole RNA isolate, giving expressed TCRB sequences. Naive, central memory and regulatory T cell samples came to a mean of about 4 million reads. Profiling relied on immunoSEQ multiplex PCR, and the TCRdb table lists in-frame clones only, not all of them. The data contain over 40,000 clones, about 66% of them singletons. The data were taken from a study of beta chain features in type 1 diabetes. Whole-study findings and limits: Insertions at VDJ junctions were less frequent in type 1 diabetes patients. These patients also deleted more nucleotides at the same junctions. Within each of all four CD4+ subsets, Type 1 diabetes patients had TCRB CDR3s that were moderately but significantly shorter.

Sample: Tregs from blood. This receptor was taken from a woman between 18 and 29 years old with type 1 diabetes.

The CDR3 protein is CASSLQGANGYTF. The CDR3 DNA is TGTGCCAGCAGCCTACAGGGGGCTAATGGCTACACCTTC. This chain connects TRBV7-2 to TRBJ1-2; 9 bases fit TRBD1. The CDR3 spans 13 residues. Per the germline V gene, CDR1 is SGHTA and CDR2 is FQGNSA. Trimming cost V 5 bases and J 6 bases; bases outside gene matches: 4.